Listed below are T cell receptor beta chains from one sample, sequenced in a study of identical twins. TCRdb fed the 5' RACE reads into MiXCR, producing one record per CDR3 protein. Of fewer than 500,000 distinct CDR3 sequences listed, 20% to 30% are singletons. A further study also used this sample, focusing on T cells expressing NK-cell markers.

Input material: CD4+ T cells sorted from blood. These receptors came from a woman aged 18-29 years in good health. CDR3s include the opening cysteine and the closing phenylalanine or tryptophan. The D gene is left open where the match is weak. Not all rows give a size; the values are once, few, many and, for expanded clones, a class.

NA,TRBV11-2,once,11,TRBJ2-3,CASSQGVAQYF,TGTGCCAGCAGCCAAGGGGTGGCGCAGTATTTT
TRBD2,TRBV24-1,few,16,TRBJ2-5,CATSDARTSGQETQYF,TGTGCCACCAGTGATGCTAGGACTAGCGGGCAAGAGACCCAGTACTTC
TRBD1,TRBV24-1,few,15,TRBJ2-5,CATSEGGQGAETQYF,TGTGCCACCAGTGAGGGGGGACAGGGGGCAGAGACCCAGTACTTC
TRBD2,TRBV20-1,NA,15,TRBJ2-2,CSAWTSGRNTGELFF,TGCAGTGCGTGGACTAGCGGACGGAACACCGGGGAGCTGTTTTTT
NA,TRBV29-1,NA,16,TRBJ2-3,CSVRQAFRASTDTQYF,TGCAGCGTCAGGCAGGCCTTCCGAGCTAGCACAGATACGCAGTATTTT
NA,TRBV20-1,NA,13,TRBJ2-7,CSASPGPYYEQYF,TGCAGTGCTAGTCCCGGGCCCTACTACGAGCAGTACTTC
TRBD1,TRBV5-1,few,16,TRBJ2-2,CASSLDRTGNTGELFF,TGCGCCAGCAGCTTGGATCGGACAGGGAACACCGGGGAGCTGTTTTTT
TRBD1,TRBV7-9,NA,14,TRBJ1-1,CASSLQTGGTEAFF,TGTGCCAGCAGCTTACAAACAGGGGGCACTGAAGCTTTCTTT
TRBD1,TRBV20-1,NA,15,TRBJ1-6,CSASRGQGANSPLHF,TGCAGTGCTAGCCGGGGGCAGGGGGCTAATTCACCCCTCCACTTT
NA,TRBV7-2,few,15,TRBJ2-7,CASSLGAGISYEQYF,TGTGCCAGCAGCTTAGGCGCAGGGATTTCCTACGAGCAGTACTTC
TRBD2,TRBV3-1,NA,15,TRBJ2-5,CASSRRLAGGQTQYF,TGTGCCAGCAGCCGACGACTAGCGGGGGGACAGACCCAGTACTTC
NA,TRBV29-1,few,13,TRBJ1-2,CSVVPRGGYGYTF,TGCAGCGTTGTTCCCAGGGGAGGGTATGGCTACACCTTC
TRBD2,TRBV12-3/TRBV12-4,NA,16,TRBJ2-7,CASSLGLAGGAYEQYF,TGTGCCAGCAGTTTGGGACTAGCGGGGGGGGCCTACGAGCAGTACTTC
NA,TRBV6-1,few,16,TRBJ2-3,CASRRVSGGGRDTQYF,TGTGCCAGCAGGCGCGTTAGCGGAGGAGGCAGAGATACGCAGTATTTT
NA,TRBV7-9,few,16,TRBJ1-1,CASSLARAIQDTEAFF,TGTGCCAGCAGCTTAGCGCGAGCGATTCAGGACACTGAAGCTTTCTTT
TRBD1,TRBV6-1,NA,13,TRBJ2-2,CASRDRGSGELFF,TGTGCCAGTCGGGACAGGGGGTCCGGGGAGCTGTTTTTT
TRBD2,TRBV3-1,few,15,TRBJ2-3,CASSRLTSFADTQYF,TGTGCCAGCAGCCGATTGACTAGCTTCGCAGATACGCAGTATTTT